This TCR beta chain was retrieved from a study of OX40 agonist ivuxolimab in advanced cancers. Study information: In this trial design, patients received ivuxolimab intravenously at 0.01 to 10 mg/kg every 2 weeks. Whole-study findings and limits: At 0.1 to 3.0 mg/kg, CD4+ and CD8+ blood T cells expanded clonally by week 6.

Libraries were prepared by immunoSEQ multiplex PCR; TCRdb keeps only in-frame clonotypes and omits some of them. The sample lists tens of thousands of clones; 75% to 90% were seen once. This CDR3 has 14 amino acids. Germline lookup yields CDR1 MGHRA and CDR2 YSYEKL. Deletions cut 3 bases from V and 1 base from J, with 9 bases between. This clone has more than one count but fewer than ten. Its antigen is not known. Samples were taken at baseline and on day 1 of cycles 4 and 7. The sequenced sample was CD4+ or CD8+ T cells sorted from blood, obtained in a trial of the OX40 agonist ivuxolimab. The V call is TRBV4-1, the J call TRBJ1-1, with D perhaps matching TRBD1 (6 bases). This TCR was sampled from an adult with an advanced solid tumor such as melanoma, head and neck, liver or kidney cancer. The CDR3 sequence is CASSQVRGNTEAFF. CDR3 coding DNA: TGCGCCAGCAGCCAGGTCAGGGGGAACACTGAAGCTTTCTTT.